These T cell receptor beta chains were read from a single sample in a study of follicular helper T cells after annual influenza vaccination. The repertoire was sequenced with immunoSEQ multiplex PCR; TCRdb's copy has only in-frame clones and lacks some. The sample lists about 15,000 clones; 75% to 85% were seen once. This specimen consisted of CXCR5- memory CD4+ T cells sorted from blood, obtained on the day of influenza vaccination. These receptors came from an adult who received the influenza vaccine. Each CDR3 is given with its conserved first and last residue. A D gene is named only where the DNA matches it firmly. Only some rows state a clone size, as once, few, many or a class for expanded clones.

TRBJ1-4,-,15,-,TRBV5-1,TGCGCCAGCAGCTACTCGAGCGCAACTAATGAAAAACTGTTTTTT,CASSYSSATNEKLFF
TRBJ2-6,-,14,-,TRBV5-6,TGTGCCAGCGGAGGGTATGCTGGGGCCAACGTCCTGACTTTC,CASGGYAGANVLTF
TRBJ1-4,TRBD1,13,-,TRBV5-8,TGTGCCAGCAACAAGGGGGACAGTGAAAAACTGTTTTTT,CASNKGDSEKLFF
TRBJ1-4,-,16,-,TRBV6-5,TGTGCCAGCAGTTACTCGCTCAGGGCTACTAATGAAAAACTGTTTTTT,CASSYSLRATNEKLFF
TRBJ1-2,TRBD1,16,-,TRBV11-2,TGTGCCAGCAGCTTAGTTGGGACAGTCAAAAACTATGGCTACACCTTC,CASSLVGTVKNYGYTF
TRBJ1-1,-,14,-,TRBV6-5,TGTGCCAGCAGTTCCTGGACGGTTAACACTGAAGCTTTCTTT,CASSSWTVNTEAFF
TRBJ2-7,-,13,few,TRBV18,TGTGCCAGCACGAGGACAGCCCCCTACGAGCAGTACTTC,CASTRTAPYEQYF
TRBJ2-2,TRBD2,16,-,TRBV4-2,TGTGCCAGCAGCCATATAAGCGGGGGGGCCACCGGGGAGCTGTTTTTT,CASSHISGGATGELFF
TRBJ1-2,-,11,-,TRBV29-1,TGCAGCGTTGCCGGGGGCGACGGCTACACCTTC,CSVAGGDGYTF
TRBJ2-7,TRBD1,16,-,TRBV19,TGTGCCAGTAGTATGGCCCGGACAGGCCCCCCCTACGAGCAGTACTTC,CASSMARTGPPYEQYF